The sequence of this TCR beta chain was determined in a study of blood T cell repertoires in COVID-19. Study-wide context: The United States, Italy and Spain were the sources of the acute and convalescent COVID-19 samples. Sources were T cells, B-cell-depleted T cells, or PBMCs; the material itself was cDNA or gDNA.

The CDR3 loop spans 14 amino acids. The V segment lost 7 bases and the J segment 0 bases; nucleotides outside the gene matches: 5. The germline V gene encodes CDR1 MDHEN and CDR2 SYDVKM. As originally analysed: Reference gene primer amplification gave estimated nucleated cell counts. Sequenced by immunoSEQ multiplex PCR; TCRdb stores in-frame clones only, minus some. V and J calls and clone size are those listed in that table; D and trimming were worked out from the DNA. The table has under 130,000 clones, more than 60% seen once. Input material: peripheral blood. The V gene is TRBV28, the J gene TRBJ1-2; 7 nucleotides match TRBD1. This TCR was sampled from a man between 65 and 85 years old with active or convalescent COVID-19. The CDR3 nucleotides read TGTGCCAGCAACAACAGGGGCCCTAACTATGGCTACACCTTC. It yields the protein CASNNRGPNYGYTF.